The clone carrying this T cell receptor (beta chain) was observed a single time. What it binds is not known. Germline lookup yields CDR1 MNHNS and CDR2 SASEGT. Between the trimmed V and J ends, which lost 3 bases and 4 bases, there was a span of 13 bases. The CDR3 has 15 amino acids. Assay: immunoSEQ multiplex PCR; the TCRdb copy retains only in-frame clones and omits some. The table includes 4,500 to 6,500 clones, around three fifths detected once. This specimen belongs to a study of regulatory dendritic cells for organ transplantation. CD4+ or CD8+ T cells were sorted as naive CD45RA+ or memory CD45RO+. Whole-study results and caveats: Memory CD8+ T cells were the most oligoclonal; naive cells were highly diverse.

The sequencing sample was made of memory CD8+ T cells from blood. Subset specified: CD45RO+ memory T cells. This TCR came from a human donor in good health. This sequence joins TRBV6-1 and TRBJ2-1, with a possible D match to TRBD2 (6 bases). The CDR3 nucleotides are TGTGCCAGCAGTGAGGGGGACTGGACTTACAATGAGCAGTTCTTC. Translation gives CASSEGDWTYNEQFF.